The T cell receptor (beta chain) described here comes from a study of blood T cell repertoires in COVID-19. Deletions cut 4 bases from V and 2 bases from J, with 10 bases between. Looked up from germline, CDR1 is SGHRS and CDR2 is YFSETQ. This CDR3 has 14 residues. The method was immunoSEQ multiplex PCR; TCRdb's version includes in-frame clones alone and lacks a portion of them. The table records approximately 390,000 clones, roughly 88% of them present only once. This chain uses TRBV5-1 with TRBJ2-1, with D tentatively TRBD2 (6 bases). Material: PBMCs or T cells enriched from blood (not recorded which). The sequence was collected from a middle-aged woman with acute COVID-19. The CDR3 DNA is TGCGCCAGCAGCCCGAGGGAGGCCTACAATGAGCAGTTCTTC. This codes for CASSPREAYNEQFF.